The subject of this entry is one T cell receptor beta chain. These data originate in a study of technical replicates of blood from several donors. Germline V gene data show CDR1 as SEHNR and CDR2 as FQNEAQ (reference sequence). This CDR3 has 14 residues. Trimming shortened V by 1 base and J by 6 bases, and 12 bases separated the two germline ends. Method: immunoSEQ multiplex PCR; TCRdb's copy keeps in-frame clones and lacks some. This table has 45,000 to 65,000 clones, approximately 94% appearing once. This sequence joins TRBV7-9 and TRBJ1-2; D might be TRBD1 (6 bases). Sequencing used T cells isolated from PBMCs. The sequence derives from a human donor in good health. DNA of the CDR3: TGTGCCAGCAGCTTAGAACAGGGTAGCCATGGCTACACCTTC. Amino acids: CASSLEQGSHGYTF.